This T cell receptor (beta chain) was captured by sequencing in a study of molecular identifiers for immune sequencing clone quantification. Study context: Five portions were made in replicates from RNA of roughly 20,000 or 100,000 naive CD8 cells, and four underwent sequencing. Whole-study results and caveats: Clones that exceeded 20 RNA copies held over 98% of effector molecules, yet under 1% in naive cells.

The sorting of naive CD8 T cells used the CD8+CD4-CCR7+CD45RA+ phenotype. The germline V gene encodes CDR1 KGHDR and CDR2 SFDVKD. The CDR3 has 13 residues. In regard to this clonotype: The antigen remains unidentified. Germline is not matched at one junction end, which may reflect a read error.

One entry per CDR3 protein, called by TCRdb with MiXCR from the PCR reads. The data show about half a million distinct CDR3 sequences, around 25% seen once. The clonotype was recovered from a human donor in good health. Some libraries in this study had Jurkat cell RNA spiked in. The sample comprised naive CD8+ T cells from blood, with Jurkat cell RNA spiked in. Subset meaning: FACS-sorted CD8+CD4-CCR7+CD45RA+ naive T cells. V and J are TRBV24-1 and TRBJ2-1, with D perhaps TRBD1 (6 bases). The CDR3 bases are TGTGCCACCGGGACAAGCGATTACAATGAGAAGTTCTTC. Its translation: CATGTSDYNEKFF.